The next 5 T cell receptor beta chains were all read from a single sample in a study of human T cells and chemical hapten exposure. TCRdb fed the RACE reads into MiXCR, producing one record per CDR3 protein. The data show approximately 400,000 distinct CDR3 sequences, roughly 5.3% seen once. Time point given: pre-sensitization, week 0. Sample treatment: therapeutic diphenylcyclopropenone sensitization with weekly scalp DPC. The source was whole blood, collected in connection with sensitization to the hapten diphenylcyclopropenone (DPC). The receptors shown here come from a woman aged 45-60 years with alopecia areata. Some clones in this sample may be carry-over from other donors' samples.

The rearrangement joins TRBV27 to TRBJ1-3, with no clear D. Germline lookup yields CDR1 MNHEY and CDR2 SMNVEV (reference sequence). The V gene lost 5 bases and the J gene lost 6 bases, with 11 bases spanning the gap. The CDR3 runs 13 residues. This chain's CDR3 is CASSNSGLNTIYF. CDR3 sequence (DNA): TGTGCCAGCAGTAATTCAGGACTAAACACCATATATTTT.

V is TRBV5-6 and J is TRBJ2-1; D remains unclear. The V and J ends lost 0 bases and 2 bases respectively, with 18 bases between them. This CDR3 is built from 18 residues. From germline, CDR1 is SGHDT and CDR2 YYEEEE. CDR3 DNA: TGTGCCAGCAGCTTGGGCGAACTACGGCTGGCAACCTACAATGAGCAGTTCTTC. This codes for CASSLGELRLATYNEQFF.

The rearrangement uses TRBV23-1 and TRBJ1-5, with 7 bases that match TRBD1. TRBV23-1 falls under the ORF class, with uncertain function. The trim removed 2 bases at V and 11 bases at J, leaving 12 bases unmatched. There are 15 residues in the CDR3. The CDR3 DNA is TGCGCCAGCAGTCAACCGAACAGGGGTCCCAGGGCCCAGCATTTT. It encodes CASSQPNRGPRAQHF.

In its sample, this clonotype was seen once. The chain joins TRBV7-6 to TRBJ2-5; TRBD1 might be the D (6 bases). The V end was cut by 1 base, the J end by 5 bases, with 14 bases between. The V gene's germline CDR1 is SGHVS and CDR2 FNYEAQ. CDR3 length: 15 residues. The CDR3 DNA reads TGTGCCAGCAGCTTAGAGAGGGGGAGAGGGGAGACCCAGTACTTC. This encodes CASSLERGRGETQYF. Filled out from reference TRBV7-6 and TRBJ2-5, the complete variable domain reads GAGVSQSPRYKVTKRGQDVALRCDPISGHVSLYWYRQALGQGPEFLTYFNYEAQQDKSGLPNDRFSAERPEGSISTLTIQRTEQRDSAMYRCASSLERGRGETQYFGPGTRLLVL.

The sample holds a few counts of this clonotype. This chain connects TRBV12-3 or TRBV12-4 to TRBJ1-2; 7 bases are shared with TRBD1. V trimming: 8 bases; J trimming: 2 bases; junction bases outside the gene matches: 14. The CDR3 sequence is 16 residues long. In nucleotides, the CDR3 is TGTGCCAGCCGACGGACAGGTCCATTGGGGAACTATGGCTACACCTTC. Translation: CASRRTGPLGNYGYTF.